The 15 T cell receptor beta chains below come from one sample, sequenced in a study of blood T cell repertoires in COVID-19. The protocol was immunoSEQ multiplex PCR, while the TCRdb copy is restricted to in-frame clones and leaves out a portion. The sample records 200,000 or so clones, approximately 85% being singletons. The sequencing input was peripheral blood. The receptor set was obtained from a man aged 60-69 years with acute or convalescent COVID-19.

V and J are TRBV7-9 and TRBJ2-3; weak D call: TRBD1 (6 bases). CDR3 length: 12 residues. Germline V CDR1 and CDR2: SEHNR, FQNEAQ (reference sequence). With 7 bases removed from V and 4 bases from J, the gap between germline ends came to 9 bases. CDR3 protein: CASTQGSDTQYF. The CDR3 DNA is TGTGCCAGCACACAGGGCTCAGATACGCAGTATTTT. Full variable domain (remainder filled in from reference TRBV7-9 and TRBJ2-3): DTGVSQNPRHKITKRGQNVTFRCDPISEHNRLYWYRQTLGQGPEFLTYFQNEAQLEKSRLLSDRFSAERPKGSFSTLEIQRTEQGDSAMYLCASTQGSDTQYFGPGTRLTVL.

The chain combines TRBV14 with TRBJ2-5, with TRBD1 identical over 10 bases. After removal of 4 bases from V and 6 bases from J, the junction contained 11 bases not matched to a gene. Germline loops: CDR1 SGHDN, CDR2 FVKESK. This CDR3 has 16 residues. CDR3 region: CASSPIRGDRGQTQYF. CDR3 DNA: TGTGCCAGCAGCCCCATCAGAGGGGACAGGGGACAGACCCAGTACTTC. The variable domain in full, with the rest retrieved from reference TRBV14 and TRBJ2-5, is EAGVTQFPSHSVIEKGQTVTLRCDPISGHDNLYWYRRVMGKEIKFLLHFVKESKQDESGMPNNRFLAERTGGTYSTLKVQPAELEDSGVYFCASSPIRGDRGQTQYFGPGTRLLVL.

J is TRBJ2-1 and V is TRBV24-1; TRBD1 aligns across 12 bases. The ends lost 7 bases at V and 10 bases at J; junction bases unmatched: 10. This CDR3 is built from 15 residues. Per the germline V gene, CDR1 is KGHDR and CDR2 is SFDVKD. In nucleotides, the CDR3 is TGTGCCACCAGCCCCCGGGACAGGGGGCCTTGGGAGCAGTTCTTC. Translation: CATSPRDRGPWEQFF.

This clone was counted a few times. This chain connects TRBV5-8 to TRBJ2-2, with TRBD1 identical over 10 bases. The junction had 5 bases not matched to a gene; V was cut back by 5 bases and J by 7 bases. Germline values: CDR1 SGHTS, CDR2 YDEGEE. The CDR3 spans 14 residues. CDR3 bases: TGTGCCAGCAGGAGACAGGGGGCCCTCGGGGAGCTGTTTTTT. Amino acid sequence: CASRRQGALGELFF.

The J gene is TRBJ1-2, the V gene TRBV13; 7 bases line up with TRBD1. The germline V gene encodes CDR1 PRHDT and CDR2 FYEKMQ (reference sequence). The CDR3 sequence is 15 residues long. Trimming took 3 bases from V and 8 from J; bases not matched to a gene: 12. The CDR3 is CASSLGTADPYGYTF. The CDR3 coding sequence is TGTGCCAGCAGCTTGGGGACAGCCGACCCTTACGGCTACACCTTC.

V gene TRBV7-2 combines with J gene TRBJ1-6; no reliable D call. The CDR3 is 14 residues long. Germline V CDR1 and CDR2: SGHTA, FQGNSA. Trimming left V 5 bases short and J 7 bases short, with 12 bases between. DNA for the CDR3: TGTGCCAGCAGCACGTCCCCGGGAAATTCACCCCTCCACTTT. Amino acids: CASSTSPGNSPLHF.

The V and J genes are TRBV14 and TRBJ1-1; D uncertain. This CDR3 is built from 12 residues. Trimming cost V 4 bases and J 2 bases, with 5 bases left between them. Per germline, CDR1 SGHDN and CDR2 FVKESK. CDR3 sequence: CASSPYNTEAFF. CDR3 bases: TGTGCCAGCAGCCCCTATAACACTGAAGCTTTCTTT.

The count of this clone is one. V gene TRBV2 combines with J gene TRBJ1-1, with a weak D call TRBD1 (5 bases). V gave up 5 bases and J gave up 2 bases, with 12 bases separating them. CDR3 length: 14 amino acids. Germline V gene data show CDR1 as SNHLY and CDR2 as FYNNEI. The CDR3 protein is CASSSGRTNTEAFF. DNA for the CDR3: TGTGCCAGCAGTAGTGGACGGACAAACACTGAAGCTTTCTTT. Together with reference TRBV2 and TRBJ1-1, the CDR3 gives the full variable domain: EPEVTQTPSHQVTQMGQEVILRCVPISNHLYFYWYRQILGQKVEFLVSFYNNEISEKSEIFDDQFSVERPDGSNFTLKIRSTKLEDSAMYFCASSSGRTNTEAFFGQGTRLTVV.

The V gene is TRBV5-6, the J gene TRBJ2-7, with 11 bases that match TRBD1. Per the germline V gene, CDR1 is SGHDT and CDR2 is YYEEEE. V dropped 4 bases and J dropped 4; count of bases not matched to a gene: 1. This CDR3 region has 13 residues. As DNA, the CDR3 is TGTGCCAGCAGCAGGGACAGGGGGTACGAGCAGTACTTC. As protein: CASSRDRGYEQYF.

V is TRBV5-1 and J is TRBJ1-4, with a weak D call TRBD1 (5 bases). The CDR3 is 14 residues long. Per germline, CDR1 SGHRS and CDR2 YFSETQ. The V and J ends lost 7 bases and 8 bases respectively, with 18 bases between them. This chain's CDR3 is CASGRGTEGEKLFF. In DNA form, the CDR3 reads TGCGCCAGCGGACGCGGGACCGAGGGGGAAAAACTGTTTTTT.

The chain uses TRBV19 and TRBJ2-3; 7 nucleotides match TRBD1. Germline loops: CDR1 LNHDA, CDR2 SQIVND (reference sequence). The V and J ends lost 3 bases and 6 bases, in that order; junction bases with no gene match: 6. The length of the CDR3 is 14 residues. The CDR3 DNA follows: TGTGCCAGTAGTATCAGGGGGATCATGGATACGCAGTATTTT. It specifies CASSIRGIMDTQYF.

DNA of the CDR3: TGTGCCAGCAGCCCGGACAGTCCGTTGACAGATACGCAGTATTTT. Protein: CASSPDSPLTDTQYF. The V and J genes are TRBV7-9 and TRBJ2-3; D may be TRBD1 (6 bases). Germline V lookup: CDR1 SEHNR, CDR2 FQNEAQ (reference sequence). V was pared by 5 bases and J by 3 bases, with 15 bases between. CDR3 length: 15 residues.

V gene TRBV10-2 combines with J gene TRBJ2-5; TRBD2 agrees at 9 bases. The germline gives CDR1 WSHSY, CDR2 SAAADI. There are 13 residues in the CDR3. V gave up 6 bases and J gave up 5 bases; unmatched junction bases: 4. CDR3 sequence (DNA): TGCGCCAGCAGGGGGGCGGGAGGGGAGACCCAGTACTTC. It encodes CASRGAGGETQYF.

V gene TRBV7-2 combines with J gene TRBJ2-1; TRBD2 might be the D (6 bases). Looked up from germline, CDR1 is SGHTA and CDR2 is FQGNSA. This CDR3 has 14 residues. V was pared by 4 bases and J by 10 bases, with 17 bases between. The CDR3 DNA follows: TGTGCCAGCAGCTCACAAACGACTAGGGTCGAGCAGTTCTTC. Residues: CASSSQTTRVEQFF. Filled out from reference TRBV7-2 and TRBJ2-1, the complete variable domain reads GAGVSQSPSNKVTEKGKDVELRCDPISGHTALYWYRQSLGQGLEFLIYFQGNSAPDKSGLPSDRFSAERTGGSVSTLTIQRTQQEDSAVYLCASSSQTTRVEQFFGPGTRLTVL.

The V call is TRBV18, the J call TRBJ2-4; D uncertain. Per the germline V gene, CDR1 is KGHSH and CDR2 is LQKENI. Trimming stripped 2 bases from V and 1 base from J, with 9 bases between. CDR3 length: 15 residues. The CDR3 loop reads CASSPEISAKNIQYF. The CDR3 bases are TGTGCCAGCTCACCAGAGATCTCGGCCAAAAACATTCAGTACTTC.